These 21 T cell receptor beta chains were all obtained from the same sample, sequenced in a study of cytomegalovirus exposure and HLA in healthy donors. Primers: 60 Vbeta forward and 13 Jbeta reverse. The repertoire was sequenced with immunoSEQ multiplex PCR; TCRdb's copy has only in-frame clones and lacks some. The sample lists 200,000 or so clones; about three quarters were seen once. The sample was PBMCs. The receptors stem from a middle-aged man in good health and CMV-seronegative.

The chain joins TRBV10-3 to TRBJ1-1; 7 nucleotides match TRBD1. The germline V gene has CDR1 ENHRY and CDR2 SYGVKD. The ends lost 0 bases at V and 6 bases at J; junction bases unmatched: 7. The CDR3 runs 15 residues. The CDR3, as DNA: TGTGCCATCAGTGAGTCGGCAGGGGGAACGTCTGAAGCTTTCTTT. This translates into CAISESAGGTSEAFF.

This clone occurred a few times. V and J are TRBV10-3 and TRBJ1-2; D is perhaps TRBD1 (6 bases). Germline V lookup: CDR1 ENHRY, CDR2 SYGVKD. The CDR3 extends over 13 amino acids. Trimming took off 11 bases at V and 6 bases at J, with 19 bases between the two ends. This chain's CDR3 is CASWGQGDDGYTF. As DNA, the CDR3 is TGTGCCTCCTGGGGGCAGGGCGATGATGGCTACACCTTC.

About this clone itself: Sequence at one end of the junction differs from germline and may be a read error. This chain connects TRBV6-5 to TRBJ2-7, with D perhaps TRBD2 (6 bases). The CDR3 is 14 residues long. Germline-derived CDR1 and CDR2 are MNHEY and SVGAGI. As DNA, the CDR3 is TGTGCCAGCAGTTACGGGGGGAGCAGGTACGAGCAGTACTTT. Protein: CASSYGGSRYEQYF.

The rearrangement uses TRBV7-9 and TRBJ2-5; 7 bases fit TRBD2. Germline V gene sequence: CDR1 SEHNR, CDR2 FQNEAQ (reference sequence). This CDR3 is 15 amino acids long. V was clipped by 1 base and J by 3 bases; unmatched bases: 5. This CDR3 is CASSLGLAEKETQYF. The DNA of the CDR3 is TGTGCCAGCAGCTTAGGGCTAGCGGAGAAAGAGACCCAGTACTTC.

The rearrangement uses TRBV7-9 and TRBJ1-2, with unresolved D. In germline, CDR1 is SEHNR, CDR2 FQNEAQ (reference sequence). Trimming shortened V by 11 bases and J by 0 bases, and 16 bases separated the two germline ends. The CDR3 has 14 amino acids. CDR3 residues: CAQTSGRSNYGYTF. CDR3 DNA: TGTGCCCAGACGTCTGGCAGGTCTAACTATGGCTACACCTTC.

This clone was observed once. The chain links TRBV5-1 to TRBJ2-2, with TRBD2 matching 8 bases. The germline gives CDR1 SGHRS, CDR2 YFSETQ. V lost 1 base and J lost 5; bases outside the gene matches: 13. The CDR3 contains 18 residues. Here the CDR3 reads CASSLSPTGGARTGELFF. The CDR3 bases are TGCGCCAGCAGCTTGTCCCCTACCGGGGGGGCGCGTACCGGGGAGCTGTTTTTT.

This clone came up a few times. The rearrangement links TRBV2 to TRBJ2-3, with 13 bases fitting TRBD2. There are 16 residues in the CDR3. Germline values: CDR1 SNHLY, CDR2 FYNNEI. The junction had 7 bases not matched to a gene; V was cut back by 6 bases and J by 4 bases. The CDR3 DNA is TGTGCCAGCAGAGAATGGACTAGCGGGAGATCAGATACGCAGTATTTT. Amino acids: CASREWTSGRSDTQYF. Full variable domain (remainder filled in from reference TRBV2 and TRBJ2-3): EPEVTQTPSHQVTQMGQEVILRCVPISNHLYFYWYRQILGQKVEFLVSFYNNEISEKSEIFDDQFSVERPDGSNFTLKIRSTKLEDSAMYFCASREWTSGRSDTQYFGPGTRLTVL.

The V and J genes are TRBV4-1 and TRBJ1-6; D is ambiguous. The germline V gene has CDR1 MGHRA and CDR2 YSYEKL. The CDR3 length is 15 residues. Trimming removed 0 bases at V and 13 bases at J, with 16 bases between. DNA for the CDR3: TGCGCCAGCAGCCAAGATAGCTTCCCCTCAGCCCCCCTCCACTTT. Translating it yields CASSQDSFPSAPLHF.

The V gene is TRBV7-3, the J gene TRBJ2-7; D might be TRBD1 (5 bases). Germline V gene lookup returns CDR1 SGHTA and CDR2 FQGTGA. Trimming took off 5 bases at V and 6 bases at J, with 14 bases between the two ends. CDR3 size: 13 residues. The CDR3 here is CASSTTYQGEQYF. The CDR3 DNA reads as TGTGCCAGCAGCACGACTTATCAGGGCGAGCAGTACTTC.

This clone was recorded only once. This chain uses TRBV5-5 with TRBJ2-1; 10 bases are a match to TRBD1. CDR1 SGHKS and CDR2 YYEKEE come from the germline V gene (reference sequence). The CDR3 has 18 residues. V lost 3 bases to trimming and J lost 8 bases; unmatched junction nucleotides: 17. CDR3 sequence reads: CASSSRKWGQGQIDEQFF. The CDR3 nucleotides read TGTGCCAGCAGCTCTCGCAAGTGGGGACAGGGGCAGATAGATGAGCAGTTCTTC.

This sequence joins TRBV7-2 and TRBJ2-1; 11 positions agree with TRBD2. The junction had 7 bases not matched to a gene; V was cut back by 5 bases and J by 7 bases. This CDR3 region has 15 residues. Per the germline V gene, CDR1 is SGHTA and CDR2 is FQGNSA. This CDR3 is CASSRIAGGDNEQFF. CDR3 coding DNA: TGTGCCAGCAGCCGAATAGCGGGAGGGGATAATGAGCAGTTCTTC. Full variable domain (missing parts from reference TRBV7-2 and TRBJ2-1): GAGVSQSPSNKVTEKGKDVELRCDPISGHTALYWYRQSLGQGLEFLIYFQGNSAPDKSGLPSDRFSAERTGGSVSTLTIQRTQQEDSAVYLCASSRIAGGDNEQFFGPGTRLTVL.

V gene TRBV5-1 combines with J gene TRBJ1-6, with a possible D match to TRBD1 (5 bases). The V gene's germline CDR1 is SGHRS and CDR2 YFSETQ. The CDR3 length is 15 residues. Trimming stripped 4 bases from V and 6 bases from J, with 14 bases between. Written as DNA, the CDR3 is TGCGCCAGCAGCCGAAGCGGGGACCCTAATTCACCCCTCCACTTT. Amino acids: CASSRSGDPNSPLHF.

This clone was counted between two and nine times. The J gene is TRBJ1-5, the V gene TRBV29-1; 8 nucleotides align to TRBD1. From germline, CDR1 is SQVTM and CDR2 ANQGSEA. This CDR3 region has 13 residues. V dropped 4 bases and J dropped 5; count of bases not matched to a gene: 4. CDR3 DNA sequence: TGCAGCGTTGCGGACAGGGTGGATCAGCCCCAGCATTTT. It translates to CSVADRVDQPQHF.

This clone appeared once. The V call is TRBV4-2, the J call TRBJ2-2, with D perhaps TRBD2 (5 bases). The CDR3 loop spans 19 amino acids. Trimming took 3 bases from V and 2 from J, leaving 22 bases between them. Germline V CDR1 and CDR2: LGHNA, YNFKEQ. The DNA of the CDR3 is TGTGCCAGCAGCCAGAAACCCCCTAGCTGGGAACGAAACACCGGGGAGCTGTTTTTT. Residues: CASSQKPPSWERNTGELFF.

The rearrangement links TRBV7-2 to TRBJ1-6; a weak D match, TRBD1 (5 bases). V was shortened by 1 base and J by 5 bases, with 9 bases between the two germline ends. The length of the CDR3 is 15 residues. Germline loops: CDR1 SGHTA, CDR2 FQGNSA. Written as DNA, the CDR3 is TGTGCCAGCAGCTTAGATGGGACTAATAATTCACCCCTCCACTTT. This sequence encodes CASSLDGTNNSPLHF.

The chain joins TRBV6-1 to TRBJ2-7, with 12 bases lining up with TRBD1. The CDR3 covers 14 residues. CDR1 is MNHNS, CDR2 SASEGT, per germline. Germline trimming cut 3 bases from V and 7 bases from J; bases unmatched to any gene: 4. CDR3: CASSDGTGGEEQYF. CDR3 nucleotide sequence: TGTGCCAGCAGTGACGGGACAGGGGGCGAGGAGCAGTACTTC.

This sequence joins TRBV7-7 and TRBJ2-3; a possible D gene is TRBD1 (6 bases). The V gene's germline CDR1 is SSHAT and CDR2 FNYEAQ (reference sequence). This CDR3 region has 15 residues. Between the trimmed V and J ends, which lost 1 base and 0 bases, there was a span of 8 bases. The CDR3 nucleotides are TGTGCCAGCAGCTTAGACAGGGCTAGCACAGATACGCAGTATTTT. This codes for CASSLDRASTDTQYF.

The J gene is TRBJ1-1, the V gene TRBV29-1; 8 bases agree with TRBD1. With V trimmed by 8 bases and J by 5 bases, 13 bases remained unmatched. Germline V gene lookup returns CDR1 SQVTM and CDR2 ANQGSEA. This CDR3 has 14 amino acids. The CDR3 coding sequence is TGCAGCACAGGGGGTCGACTCCGAGGGACTGAAGCTTTCTTT. Its protein is CSTGGRLRGTEAFF.

CDR3 loop: CASSYRVDTEAFF. In DNA, the CDR3 is TGTGCCAGCAGCTACAGGGTGGACACTGAAGCTTTCTTT. J is TRBJ1-1 and V is TRBV27; D is perhaps TRBD1 (6 bases). Germline V gene data show CDR1 as MNHEY and CDR2 as SMNVEV (reference sequence). V lost 6 bases to trimming and J lost 3 bases, with 11 bases between them. This CDR3 region has 13 residues.

A single count supports this clone. The chain couples TRBV6-6 to TRBJ1-2; 9 bases line up with TRBD1. Germline V gene sequence: CDR1 MNHNY, CDR2 SVGAGI (reference sequence). V shed 4 bases and J 2 bases; nucleotides not matched to a gene: 5. This CDR3 is 15 amino acids long. The CDR3 reads CASSSLTGGNYGYTF. Written as DNA, the CDR3 is TGTGCCAGCAGTTCCCTGACAGGGGGAAACTATGGCTACACCTTC.

The rearrangement uses TRBV19 and TRBJ2-3; 10 nucleotides match TRBD1. The germline gives CDR1 LNHDA, CDR2 SQIVND (reference sequence). This CDR3 has 14 residues. The J segment lost 5 bases and the V segment lost 6 bases, leaving 5 bases of the junction unmatched. In nucleotides, the CDR3 is TGTGCCAGTAGCCATGGACAGGGGGTAGATACGCAGTATTTT. Translating it yields CASSHGQGVDTQYF.